This T cell receptor beta chain derives from a study of blood T cell repertoires in COVID-19. Study at large: The study drew acute and convalescent COVID-19 samples from the United States, Italy and Spain. T cells, B-cell-depleted T cells, or PBMCs provided the cDNA or gDNA that served as material.

In the original processing: Reference gene primer amplification gave nucleated cell count estimates. The table came from immunoSEQ multiplex PCR; TCRdb's copy has only in-frame clones and leaves some out. The V and J calls and clone size were taken over from that table, and D and trimming were inferred from the DNA. The sample includes 120,000 to 150,000 clones, almost 90% of them seen just once. This clone was picked up a small number of times. The junction does not match germline at one end; this may be a read error. Germline CDR1 and CDR2: SGHAT and FQNNGV. This CDR3 spans 11 amino acids. This sequence was found in a woman aged 60 to 75 with acute or convalescent COVID-19. Source material: peripheral blood. V usage is TRBV11-2 and J usage is TRBJ1-1; D is ambiguous. This CDR3 is CASSLNSEAFF. The CDR3 DNA is TGTGCCAGCAGCCTGAACTCTGAAGCTTTCTTT.